Shown below are 13 T cell receptor beta chains from a single sample sequenced in a study of blood T cell repertoires in COVID-19. Clones were sequenced by immunoSEQ multiplex PCR, and TCRdb holds only the in-frame ones, with some missing. Of 35,000 to 50,000 clones detected, more than 70% appear once; the ten largest clones hold about 2.4%. What was sequenced was peripheral blood. The receptors were gathered from a human donor in a cohort sampled during active COVID-19.

This chain uses TRBV18 with TRBJ2-1, with TRBD1 matching 7 bases. V was clipped by 4 bases and J by 5 bases; unmatched bases: 5. The CDR3 has 14 amino acids. CDR1 is KGHSH and CDR2 is LQKENI in the germline V gene. The DNA of the CDR3 is TGTGCCAGCTCACAGGGGGCAAATGACAATGAGCAGTTCTTC. Residues: CASSQGANDNEQFF.

This chain connects TRBV30 to TRBJ1-3; 12 positions agree with TRBD1. This CDR3 has 17 residues. Looked up from germline, CDR1 is GTSNPN and CDR2 is SVGIG (reference sequence). The V gene end was trimmed by 3 bases and the J gene end by 2 bases; junction bases not matched to a gene: 8. CDR3 nucleotides: TGTGCCTGGAGCTTTGGGACAGGGGGCGAAGCTGGAAACACCATATATTTT. Translation gives CAWSFGTGGEAGNTIYF.

The chain couples TRBV5-4 to TRBJ1-1; no reliable D call. CDR3 length equals 12 residues. CDR1 SGHNT and CDR2 YYREEE come from the germline V gene (reference sequence). V shed 4 bases and J shed 6 bases, with 10 bases lying between them. CDR3 DNA sequence: TGTGCCAGCAGCAGCTCGTTGGCTGAAGCTTTCTTT. Its translation: CASSSSLAEAFF.

The chain has TRBV12-3 or TRBV12-4 and TRBJ2-1, with 7 bases fitting TRBD1. This CDR3 is 13 amino acids long. V shed 5 bases, J shed 8 bases, and the junction held 6 bases outside the gene matches. CDR3 in amino acids: CASSTTGNHEQFF. The CDR3 DNA reads TGTGCCAGCAGTACGACAGGGAACCATGAGCAGTTCTTC.

This clone was counted a single time. The chain combines TRBV5-8 with TRBJ1-1; D unresolved. CDR3 length equals 15 residues. The V and J ends lost 1 base and 1 base respectively, with 11 bases between them. Germline CDR1 reads SGHTS; CDR2 reads YDEGEE. The CDR3 DNA sequence: TGTGCCAGCAGCTTGTTTGTTGGCAGGAACACTGAAGCTTTCTTT. This sequence encodes CASSLFVGRNTEAFF.

The count of this clone is one. J is TRBJ1-2 and V is TRBV24-1; unclear D gene. Germline V CDR1 and CDR2: KGHDR, SFDVKD. V lost 3 bases and J lost 5, with 9 bases in between. This CDR3 spans 13 amino acids. The CDR3 nucleotides are TGTGCCACCAGTGATGGGAGTCTATATGGCTACACCTTC. Protein: CATSDGSLYGYTF.

J is TRBJ2-3 and V is TRBV6-2 or TRBV6-3, with 8 nucleotides matching TRBD2. Germline CDR1 reads MNHEY; CDR2 reads SVGEGT. This CDR3 is built from 14 residues. V lost 5 bases and J lost 2; bases outside the gene matches: 3. The DNA for the CDR3 is TGTGCCAGCAGTGTAGCGGGGTTCACAGATACGCAGTATTTT. Protein: CASSVAGFTDTQYF.

The sample holds one count of this clone. The rearrangement uses TRBV18 and TRBJ2-7; possible D gene TRBD2, 5 bases. This CDR3 spans 15 amino acids. Between the trimmed V and J ends, which lost 3 bases and 1 base, there was a span of 13 bases. Germline V gene data show CDR1 as KGHSH and CDR2 as LQKENI. In DNA, the CDR3 is TGTGCCAGCTCACCGTTGACGCGGGTATCCTACGAGCAGTACTTC. Translation gives CASSPLTRVSYEQYF.

CDR3 residues: CASIPSGGLTDTQYF. The CDR3 bases are TGTGCCAGTATCCCTAGCGGGGGGCTCACAGATACGCAGTATTTT. The rearrangement joins TRBV19 to TRBJ2-3; TRBD2 aligns across 11 bases. Germline V gene sequence: CDR1 LNHDA, CDR2 SQIVND (reference sequence). The CDR3 length is 15 residues. V lost 7 bases, J lost 2 bases, and 5 bases stayed unmatched. Combining the CDR3 with reference TRBV19 and TRBJ2-3 gives the whole variable domain DGGITQSPKYLFRKEGQNVTLSCEQNLNHDAMYWYRQDPGQGLRLIYYSQIVNDFQKGDIAEGYSVSREKKESFPLTVTSAQKNPTAFYLCASIPSGGLTDTQYFGPGTRLTVL.

The chain joins TRBV4-1 to TRBJ2-7; 11 nucleotides agree with TRBD1. V lost 4 bases, J lost 0 bases, and 2 bases stayed unmatched. The CDR3 totals 15 residues. Per the germline V gene, CDR1 is MGHRA and CDR2 is YSYEKL. The chain's CDR3 is CASSLGQGGSYEQYF. The CDR3 nucleotides read TGCGCCAGCAGCCTGGGACAGGGGGGCTCCTACGAGCAGTACTTC.

V usage is TRBV10-3 and J usage is TRBJ1-1, with D perhaps TRBD1 (5 bases). Germline CDR1 is ENHRY and CDR2 is SYGVKD. Trimming removed 2 bases at V and 4 bases at J, with 8 bases between. This CDR3 contains 13 residues. The CDR3 DNA follows: TGTGCCATCAGTGAGAAGGGGATCACTGAAGCTTTCTTT. Translated: CAISEKGITEAFF.

This chain links TRBV11-3 with TRBJ2-7; possible D gene TRBD1, 5 bases. Per the germline V gene, CDR1 is SGHNT and CDR2 is YENEEA. The CDR3 has 17 amino acids. The germline V and J ends were trimmed by 0 bases and 1 base, with 16 bases remaining between them. CDR3 sequence: CASSLDIPRQGSYEQYF. The CDR3 DNA is TGTGCCAGCAGCTTAGATATCCCCCGTCAGGGTTCCTACGAGCAGTACTTC.

The table lists this clone with a count of one. The chain couples TRBV5-1 to TRBJ1-2; TRBD1 matches 9 bases. Looked up from germline, CDR1 is SGHRS and CDR2 is YFSETQ. This CDR3 has 16 amino acids. The V gene end was trimmed by 4 bases and the J gene end by 2 bases; junction bases not matched to a gene: 9. The CDR3 DNA is TGCGCCAGCAGCGGCCCGGGACAGGGAACAAACTATGGCTACACCTTC. Encoded protein: CASSGPGQGTNYGYTF.